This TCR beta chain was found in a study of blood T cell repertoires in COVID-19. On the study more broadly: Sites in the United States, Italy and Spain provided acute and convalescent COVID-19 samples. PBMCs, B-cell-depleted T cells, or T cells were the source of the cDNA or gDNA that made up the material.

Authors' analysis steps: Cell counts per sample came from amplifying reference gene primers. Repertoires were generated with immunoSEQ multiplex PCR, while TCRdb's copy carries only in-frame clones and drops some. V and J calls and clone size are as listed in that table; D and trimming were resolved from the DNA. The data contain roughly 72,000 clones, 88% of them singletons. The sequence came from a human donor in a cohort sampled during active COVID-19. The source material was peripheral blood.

CDR3 nucleotides: TGTGCCAGCAGCGTAGAGTCTAGGAGCGAAGCTTTCTTT. It specifies CASSVESRSEAFF. V is TRBV9 and J is TRBJ1-1; D remains unclear. V dropped 0 bases and J dropped 8 bases, with 11 bases sitting between them. The CDR3 is 13 residues long. The germline gives CDR1 SGDLS, CDR2 YYNGEE.